This is a list of T cell receptor beta chains from one sample in a study of regulatory T cells in long-lasting Graves disease. One entry per CDR3 protein results from TCRdb running MiXCR on the multiplex PCR reads. The sample yields 550,000 or so distinct CDR3 sequences, around 12% seen once. This same sample was also part of a study on T cells in Graves' hyperthyroidism and ophthalmopathy.

The sample here was peripheral blood mononuclear cells (PBMCs), taken at new diagnosis, from a patient treated with antithyroid drugs. The receptors were sampled from a woman in her thirties with Graves disease. CDR3s leave out the opening cysteine and the closing phenylalanine or tryptophan. The D gene is left open where the match is weak.

j_call,v_call,d_call,cdr3_aa
TRBJ1-1,TRBV6-5,NA,ASSYSPERMNTEAF
TRBJ2-1,TRBV11-3,NA,ASSLGGGMADDNEQF
TRBJ2-7,TRBV11-3,NA,ASSPSCSQACYEQY
TRBJ2-1,TRBV7-9,NA,ASSLLNGLGSSYNEQF
TRBJ1-2,TRBV6-5,NA,ASSYSREINYGYT
TRBJ2-1,TRBV28,TRBD2,ASRELAGGGNEQF
TRBJ1-1,TRBV6-5,NA,ASSYPGGTEAF
TRBJ2-1,TRBV27,NA,ASSFGVWWGEQF
TRBJ2-2,TRBV6-2/TRBV6-3,TRBD2,ASKTPASGSSGELF
TRBJ1-1,TRBV27,TRBD1,ASSSGQGITEAF
TRBJ2-2,TRBV11-2,NA,ASSRNSLGQDNTGELF
TRBJ2-7,TRBV6-2/TRBV6-3,TRBD2,ASRKREGPYEQY
TRBJ2-7,TRBV11-3,NA,ASSLDGPSYEQY
TRBJ2-7,TRBV12-3/TRBV12-4,TRBD2,ASSLAAGGSYEQY
TRBJ2-7,TRBV28,NA,ASSLGLSSYEQY
TRBJ2-4,TRBV7-3,NA,ASSLGGIQY
TRBJ2-7,TRBV10-3,NA,AITDATESYEQY
TRBJ2-7,TRBV5-1,TRBD2,ASSLGTSGRGEEQY
TRBJ2-1,TRBV5-1,NA,ASSLGVRTFYNEQF
TRBJ2-2,TRBV30,NA,AWSWGAVTGELF
TRBJ2-7,TRBV12-3/TRBV12-4,NA,ASSSSAGLYEQY
TRBJ2-1,TRBV7-3,TRBD2,ASSPKAGVTSEQF
TRBJ2-1,TRBV11-2,NA,ASSYDWSYNEQF
TRBJ2-7,TRBV6-2/TRBV6-3,NA,ASSYSGTEPYEQY
TRBJ1-3,TRBV7-9,NA,ASSSRDLAGNTIY
TRBJ1-1,TRBV20-1,TRBD1,SARTGGGTEAF
TRBJ2-1,TRBV11-3,TRBD2,ASSSSGQAYNEQF
TRBJ2-5,TRBV30,TRBD1,AWTGGPETQY
TRBJ2-1,TRBV18,TRBD2,ASSPPRGLAEPQF
TRBJ2-2,TRBV4-1,NA,ASSPTPLNTGELF
TRBJ1-2,TRBV5-1,NA,ASSLTEYYGYT
TRBJ1-5,TRBV15,TRBD1,ATSTGGLSNQPQH
TRBJ2-5,TRBV3-1,NA,ASSQILVSETQY
TRBJ2-1,TRBV20-1,NA,SARPGAYEQF
TRBJ1-4,TRBV12-3/TRBV12-4,NA,ASRLYTGPVNEKLF
TRBJ1-3,TRBV28,NA,AGTVRGANSGNTIY
TRBJ2-2,TRBV28,NA,ASSRLVTTGELF